This paragraph reports one T cell receptor (beta chain). The CDR3 extends over 15 amino acids. J gave up 2 bases and V 5 bases, and 6 bases lay outside the gene matches. Germline V CDR1 and CDR2: LGHDT, YNNKEL (reference sequence). Surgery cases with the highest brain T cell transcript signatures were chosen for sequencing. Clones were sequenced by immunoSEQ multiplex PCR, and TCRdb holds only the in-frame ones, with some missing. The table shows about 80,000 clones, with around nine tenths occurring only once. This specimen comes from a study of brain T cells in children with intractable seizures. The V and J genes are TRBV3-1 (or the pseudogene TRBV3-2) and TRBJ2-7; 10 positions match TRBD1. This TCR came from a girl between 2 and 10 years old with Rasmussen encephalitis and intractable seizures. Sequencing was performed on peripheral blood, taken at surgery. CDR3 loop: CASSDSGTGAYEQYF. In DNA form, the CDR3 reads TGTGCCAGCAGCGACTCCGGGACAGGGGCCTACGAGCAGTACTTC.